This TCR beta chain was profiled in a study of T cell clones after liver transplantation. Across the study: Post-transplant blood was tracked for graft-donor-reactive T cell clones identified in a pre-transplant mixed lymphocyte reaction. At least one year of complete immunosuppression withdrawal without enzymes over twice normal defined tolerance. Study-wide points: The donor-reactive repertoire was only partly measurable in two subjects, lacking donor cells. Conclusions were preliminary, with small, heterogeneous patient groups.

The ends lost 4 bases at V and 8 bases at J; junction bases unmatched: 2. The CDR3 runs 12 residues. Germline V gene data show CDR1 as LGHNA and CDR2 as YSLEER. As for this clone: Its antigen remains unknown.

Method: immunoSEQ multiplex PCR; TCRdb's copy keeps in-frame clones and lacks some. The table lists 65,000 to 95,000 clones, roughly 80% of them singletons. This sequence was found in a human donor who received a liver transplant. Specimen: CD4+ T cells from blood, collected before liver transplant. The chain combines TRBV4-3 with TRBJ1-2, with TRBD1 identical over 9 bases. The CDR3 sequence is CASSPDRGGYTF. Here the CDR3 DNA reads TGCGCCAGCAGCCCTGACAGGGGGGGCTACACCTTC.